Below, 21 T cell receptor beta chains from the same sample are listed, as sequenced in a study of blood T cell repertoires in COVID-19. Only in-frame clones appear in the TCRdb table, and some are missing; sequencing was by immunoSEQ multiplex PCR. The repertoire has roughly 200,000 clones, 82% of them found once; the top ten carry approximately 7.8%. What was sequenced was peripheral blood. Receptors originate from a woman aged 60-75 years with COVID-19, enrolled during active disease.

The V gene is TRBV3-1 (or the pseudogene TRBV3-2), the J gene TRBJ2-2, with D possibly being TRBD2 (7 bases). CDR1 is LGHDT and CDR2 is YNNKEL in the germline V gene (reference sequence). This CDR3 is 16 amino acids long. Trimming cost V 5 bases and J 6 bases, with 19 bases left between them. CDR3 sequence: CASSLQTGGPPGELFF. The CDR3 DNA reads as TGTGCCAGCAGCTTACAAACGGGGGGCCCCCCCGGGGAGCTGTTTTTT.

The gene calls are TRBV5-1 and TRBJ2-7, with TRBD1 identical over 8 bases. The CDR3 runs to 14 residues. V was pared by 4 bases and J by 0 bases, with 3 bases of the junction left unmatched. The germline V gene has CDR1 SGHRS and CDR2 YFSETQ. The CDR3 here is CASSGDRSSYEQYF. The DNA of the CDR3 is TGCGCCAGCAGCGGGGACAGGAGCTCCTACGAGCAGTACTTC.

The chain joins TRBV7-2 to TRBJ1-1, with no clear D. Per germline, CDR1 SGHTA and CDR2 FQGNSA. Trimming left V 4 bases short and J 6 bases short, with 15 bases between. CDR3 size: 14 residues. CDR3 DNA: TGTGCCAGCAGCTGGGAGTCTGGGAAAGCTGAAGCTTTCTTT. Translating gives CASSWESGKAEAFF.

This clone was detected a few times. V and J are TRBV19 and TRBJ1-3; D gene ambiguous. In germline, CDR1 is LNHDA, CDR2 SQIVND (reference sequence). This CDR3 contains 13 residues. The CDR3 is CGSGEGRKNTIYF. In DNA form, the CDR3 reads TGTGGCTCGGGAGAAGGCAGAAAAAACACCATATATTTT.

The V and J genes are TRBV11-3 and TRBJ2-3; no clear D. The length of the CDR3 is 15 residues. CDR1 is SGHNT, CDR2 YENEEA, per germline. V lost 0 bases and J lost 5, with 12 bases in between. In DNA, the CDR3 is TGTGCCAGCAGCTTAGATCCCCCTCCTCGAGATACGCAGTATTTT. Translation gives CASSLDPPPRDTQYF.

V is TRBV10-3 and J is TRBJ1-5, with 7 bases aligning to TRBD1. The CDR3 consists of 13 residues. The V and J ends lost 4 bases and 4 bases, in that order; junction bases with no gene match: 1. Germline assignment: CDR1 ENHRY and CDR2 SYGVKD. The CDR3 DNA sequence: TGTGCCATCAGTGCAGGGGGGAATCAGCCCCAGCATTTT. This sequence encodes CAISAGGNQPQHF.

This clone has only one observation. The V gene is TRBV6-2 or TRBV6-3, the J gene TRBJ2-7, with 10 bases fitting TRBD1. CDR3 length equals 16 residues. CDR1 is MNHEY and CDR2 is SVGEGT in the germline V gene. V gave up 5 bases and J gave up 0 bases; unmatched junction bases: 7. CDR3: CASSRTGGLSSYEQYF. DNA for the CDR3: TGTGCCAGCAGTAGGACAGGGGGTCTCTCCTCCTACGAGCAGTACTTC.

This rearrangement joins TRBV11-1 to TRBJ2-7, with a weak D call TRBD1 (5 bases). V lost 5 bases and J 2 bases, leaving 10 bases between the germline ends. The CDR3 loop spans 13 amino acids. Germline assignment: CDR1 SGHAT and CDR2 FQDESV (reference sequence). The CDR3 loop reads CASSPRQTYEQYV. The CDR3, as DNA: TGTGCCAGCAGCCCAAGACAGACCTACGAGCAGTACGTC.

The chain has TRBV5-1 and TRBJ1-1; no firm D call. The ends were cut back, 0 bases at V and 8 bases at J, with 11 bases in the middle. CDR1 and CDR2 from the germline V gene are SGHRS and YFSETQ. The length of the CDR3 is 13 residues. CDR3 loop: CASSLDGGTEAFF. CDR3 coding DNA: TGCGCCAGCAGCTTGGACGGAGGTACCGAAGCTTTCTTT.

The chain has TRBV29-1 and TRBJ1-3; a possible D gene is TRBD1 (6 bases). The CDR3 loop spans 14 amino acids. V lost 6 bases and J 2 bases, leaving 14 bases between the germline ends. Per germline, CDR1 SQVTM and CDR2 ANQGSEA. CDR3 amino acids: CSVRTDTPGNTIYF. The DNA for the CDR3 is TGCAGCGTCAGGACAGATACGCCTGGAAACACCATATATTTT. The full variable domain, completed using reference TRBV29-1 and TRBJ1-3, is SAVISQKPSRDICQRGTSLTIQCQVDSQVTMMFWYRQQPGQSLTLIATANQGSEATYESGFVIDKFPISRPNLTFSTLTVSNMSPEDSSIYLCSVRTDTPGNTIYFGEGSWLTVV.

V is TRBV19 and J is TRBJ2-7; D perhaps matches TRBD2 (6 bases). The CDR3 is 13 residues long. Trimming removed 4 bases at V and 4 bases at J, with 11 bases between. In germline, CDR1 is LNHDA, CDR2 SQIVND (reference sequence). Here the CDR3 reads CASSTSANYEQYF. CDR3 DNA sequence: TGTGCCAGTAGTACTAGCGCGAATTACGAGCAGTACTTC.

V and J are TRBV5-1 and TRBJ2-7; maybe TRBD2 (6 bases). Germline-derived CDR1 and CDR2 are SGHRS and YFSETQ. The V end was cut by 4 bases, the J end by 3 bases, with 14 bases between. CDR3 length equals 14 residues. CDR3 nucleotide sequence: TGCGCCAGCAGCCCGGGACTCTTTTTCTACGAGCAGTACTTC. Amino acid sequence: CASSPGLFFYEQYF.

This clone has a single count. V usage is TRBV28 and J usage is TRBJ2-2, with D perhaps TRBD2 (6 bases). V was trimmed by 3 bases and J by 3 bases, leaving 20 bases between them. The CDR3 loop spans 18 amino acids. From germline, CDR1 is MDHEN and CDR2 SYDVKM. In DNA, the CDR3 is TGTGCCAGCAGTTTGGCTAGCGTACGCTCTTCGTACACCGGGGAGCTGTTTTTT. This sequence encodes CASSLASVRSSYTGELFF.

This clone occurred once. CDR3: CASSRDRVHSNQPQHF. In DNA form, the CDR3 reads TGTGCCAGCAGCAGGGACAGGGTCCATAGCAATCAGCCCCAGCATTTT. This chain uses TRBV6-6 with TRBJ1-5, with TRBD1 matching over 9 bases. The CDR3 is 16 amino acids. Per the germline V gene, CDR1 is MNHNY and CDR2 is SVGAGI (reference sequence). Germline trimming cut 6 bases from V and 0 bases from J; bases unmatched to any gene: 6.

The chain combines TRBV6-1 with TRBJ1-5; 10 bases agree with TRBD1. Germline V gene data show CDR1 as MNHNS and CDR2 as SASEGT. This CDR3 region has 16 residues. Trimming took 4 bases from V and 6 from J; bases not matched to a gene: 9. For the CDR3, the DNA is TGTGCCAGCAGTGTCGGGACAGGGGAATATTTTCAGCCCCAGCATTTT. Translated: CASSVGTGEYFQPQHF.

This sequence joins TRBV27 and TRBJ1-2; no firm D call. Trimming removed 7 bases at V and 0 bases at J, with 15 bases between. This CDR3 is 15 amino acids long. From germline, CDR1 is MNHEY and CDR2 SMNVEV (reference sequence). DNA for the CDR3: TGTGCCAGCAAAAACTCGGCGGGAGCTAACTATGGCTACACCTTC. Translated: CASKNSAGANYGYTF.

Written as DNA, the CDR3 is TGTGCCAGCAGGCCAACTAGCGGGGGGGCAGATACGCAGTATTTT. Translation: CASRPTSGGADTQYF. The chain combines TRBV6-5 with TRBJ2-3; 13 bases are shared with TRBD2. Trimming removed 6 bases from V and 4 bases from J; junction bases left unmatched: 4. The CDR3 loop spans 15 amino acids. The germline V gene has CDR1 MNHEY and CDR2 SVGAGI.

V usage is TRBV5-1 and J usage is TRBJ2-4; 9 positions match TRBD1. Trimming took 0 bases from V and 5 from J; bases not matched to a gene: 3. Germline assignment: CDR1 SGHRS and CDR2 YFSETQ. The CDR3 is 15 residues long. The CDR3 sequence is CASSLDGTGQNIQYF. Here the CDR3 DNA reads TGCGCCAGCAGCTTGGATGGGACAGGGCAAAACATTCAGTACTTC. Filled out from reference TRBV5-1 and TRBJ2-4, the complete variable domain reads KAGVTQTPRYLIKTRGQQVTLSCSPISGHRSVSWYQQTPGQGLQFLFEYFSETQRNKGNFPGRFSGRQFSNSRSEMNVSTLELGDSALYLCASSLDGTGQNIQYFGAGTRLSVL.

This chain uses TRBV5-1 with TRBJ1-2; D perhaps matches TRBD1 (5 bases). The V end lost 2 bases, the J end lost 4 bases, and 15 bases lay between the germline ends. This CDR3 is 15 amino acids long. Germline V lookup: CDR1 SGHRS, CDR2 YFSETQ. The CDR3 DNA reads as TGCGCCAGCAGCTTACTACGGGGGTCAAGCTATGGCTACACCTTC. This translates into CASSLLRGSSYGYTF. Supplemented by reference TRBV5-1 and TRBJ1-2, the full variable domain reads KAGVTQTPRYLIKTRGQQVTLSCSPISGHRSVSWYQQTPGQGLQFLFEYFSETQRNKGNFPGRFSGRQFSNSRSEMNVSTLELGDSALYLCASSLLRGSSYGYTFGSGTRLTVV.

The chain employs TRBV19 and TRBJ2-1; 10 nucleotides agree with TRBD2. Trimming at V came to 6 bases and at J to 8 bases, leaving 10 bases not matched to a gene. Germline V gene lookup returns CDR1 LNHDA and CDR2 SQIVND (reference sequence). The CDR3 has 15 amino acids. The CDR3 here is CASSPWSSGSDEQFF. CDR3 bases: TGTGCCAGTAGCCCCTGGTCTAGCGGGAGCGATGAGCAGTTCTTC.

This clone was seen only a few times. This chain links TRBV25-1 with TRBJ1-2, with 7 positions matching TRBD1. The CDR3 is 13 amino acids. V trimming: 0 bases; J trimming: 8 bases; junction bases outside the gene matches: 3. CDR1 is MGHDK and CDR2 is SYGVNS in the germline V gene. CDR3 bases: TGTGCCAGCAGTGAATACGGGACAGTCGGCTACACCTTC. Its protein product is CASSEYGTVGYTF.